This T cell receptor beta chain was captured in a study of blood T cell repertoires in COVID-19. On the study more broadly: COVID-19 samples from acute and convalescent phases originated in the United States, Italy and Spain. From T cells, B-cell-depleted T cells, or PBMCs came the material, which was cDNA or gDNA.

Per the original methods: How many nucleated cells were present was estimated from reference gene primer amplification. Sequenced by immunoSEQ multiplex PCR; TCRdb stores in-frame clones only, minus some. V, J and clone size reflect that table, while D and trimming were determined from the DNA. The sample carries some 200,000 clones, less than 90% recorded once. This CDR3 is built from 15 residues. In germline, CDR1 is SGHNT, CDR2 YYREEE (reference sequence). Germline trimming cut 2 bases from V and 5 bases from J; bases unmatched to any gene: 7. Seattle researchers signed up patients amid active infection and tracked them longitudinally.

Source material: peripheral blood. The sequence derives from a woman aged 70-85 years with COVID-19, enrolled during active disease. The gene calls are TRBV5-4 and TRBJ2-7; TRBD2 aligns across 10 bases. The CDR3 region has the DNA TGTGCCAGCAGCTTCGAGCTAGCGGGAGAGGACGAGCAGTACTTC. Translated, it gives CASSFELAGEDEQYF. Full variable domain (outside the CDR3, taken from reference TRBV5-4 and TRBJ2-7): ETGVTQSPTHLIKTRGQQVTLRCSSQSGHNTVSWYQQALGQGPQFIFQYYREEENGRGNFPPRFSGLQFPNYSSELNVNALELDDSALYLCASSFELAGEDEQYFGPGTRLTVT.